This TCR beta chain originates from a study of blood T cell repertoires in COVID-19. Overall study: Samples representing acute and convalescent COVID-19 were sourced from the United States, Italy and Spain. PBMCs, B-cell-depleted T cells, or T cells provided the cDNA or gDNA that made up the material.

CDR3 size: 14 residues. Germline CDR1 and CDR2: SGHRS and YFSETQ. On this clone itself: At one end the junction does not follow the germline gene, possibly because of a read error. This CDR3 is also generated by other DNA sequences in the sample.

Original processing notes: By means of reference gene primer amplification, nucleated cell counts were estimated. Sequencing used immunoSEQ multiplex PCR; TCRdb keeps in-frame clones, though not all of them. V, J and clone size are those of that table, while D and trimming were read from the DNA. The table shows some 70,000 clones, with approximately 88% occurring only once. The J gene is TRBJ2-5, the V gene TRBV5-1; 7 bases agree with TRBD2. The source material was peripheral blood. The clonotype originates from a woman between 65 and 79 years old with acute or convalescent COVID-19. The CDR3 is CASSLGSGRETQYF. CDR3 DNA: TGCGCCAGCAGCTTGGGTAGCGGGCGAGAGACTCAGTACTTC.